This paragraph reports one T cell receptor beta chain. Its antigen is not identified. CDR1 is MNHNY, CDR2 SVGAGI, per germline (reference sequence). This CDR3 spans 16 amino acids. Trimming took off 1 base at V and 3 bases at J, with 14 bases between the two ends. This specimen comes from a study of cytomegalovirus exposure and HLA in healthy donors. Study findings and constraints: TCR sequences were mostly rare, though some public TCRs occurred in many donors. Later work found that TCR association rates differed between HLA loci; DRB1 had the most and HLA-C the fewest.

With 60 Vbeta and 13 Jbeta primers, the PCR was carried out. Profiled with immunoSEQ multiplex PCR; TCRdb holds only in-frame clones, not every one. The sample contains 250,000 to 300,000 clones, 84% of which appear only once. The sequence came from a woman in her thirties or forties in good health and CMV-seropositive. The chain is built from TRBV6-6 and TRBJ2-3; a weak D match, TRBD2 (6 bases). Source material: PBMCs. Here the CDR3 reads CASSYWRDSGTDTQYF. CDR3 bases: TGTGCCAGCAGTTACTGGCGGGATAGCGGTACAGATACGCAGTATTTT.